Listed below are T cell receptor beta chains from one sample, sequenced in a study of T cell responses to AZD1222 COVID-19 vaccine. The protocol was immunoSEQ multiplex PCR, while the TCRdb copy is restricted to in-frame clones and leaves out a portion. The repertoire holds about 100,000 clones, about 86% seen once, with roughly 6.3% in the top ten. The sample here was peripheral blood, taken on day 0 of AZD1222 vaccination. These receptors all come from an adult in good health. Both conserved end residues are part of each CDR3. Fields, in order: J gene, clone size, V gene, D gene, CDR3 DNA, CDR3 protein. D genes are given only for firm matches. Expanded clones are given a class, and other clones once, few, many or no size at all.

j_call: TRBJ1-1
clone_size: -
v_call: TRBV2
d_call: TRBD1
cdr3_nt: TGTGCCAGCAGTTCCGGGACAGGACTTCCCGATGAAGCTTTCTTT
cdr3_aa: CASSSGTGLPDEAFF

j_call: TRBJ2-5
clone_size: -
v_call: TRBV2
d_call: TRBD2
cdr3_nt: TGTGCCAGCAGCGACCTCGGACTAGCGGGAGGGCCTGATATCCAGACCCAGTACTTC
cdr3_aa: CASSDLGLAGGPDIQTQYF

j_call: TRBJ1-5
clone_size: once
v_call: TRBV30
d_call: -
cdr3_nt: TGTGCCTGGAGTGTCCGGTGGGGTCAGCCCCAGCATTTT
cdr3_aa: CAWSVRWGQPQHF

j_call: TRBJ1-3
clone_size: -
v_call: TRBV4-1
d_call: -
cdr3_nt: TGCGCCAGCAGCCACCTTGCTGGGGGGCAGGGAAACACCATATATTTT
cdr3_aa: CASSHLAGGQGNTIYF

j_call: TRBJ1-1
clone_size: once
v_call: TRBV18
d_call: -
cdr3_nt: TGTGCCAGCTCACCACCGGGCGGGGTCACTGAAGCTTTCTTT
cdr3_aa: CASSPPGGVTEAFF

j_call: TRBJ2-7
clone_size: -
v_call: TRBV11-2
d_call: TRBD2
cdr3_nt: TGTGCCAGCAGCAAATATCTAGCGGCCTACGAGCAGTACTTC
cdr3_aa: CASSKYLAAYEQYF

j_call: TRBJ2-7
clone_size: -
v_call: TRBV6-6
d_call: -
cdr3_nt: TGTGCCAGCAGTTACTCGGAGGGGCGCGAGCAGTACTTC
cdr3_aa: CASSYSEGREQYF

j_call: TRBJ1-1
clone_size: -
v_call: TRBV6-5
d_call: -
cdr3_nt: TGTGCCAGCAACCCACAGAAGGGCACTGAAGCTTTCTTT
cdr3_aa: CASNPQKGTEAFF

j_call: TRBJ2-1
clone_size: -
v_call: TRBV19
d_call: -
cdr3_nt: TGTGCCAGTAGTATGGAGGGGAGCTCCTACAATGAGCAGTTCTTC
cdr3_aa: CASSMEGSSYNEQFF

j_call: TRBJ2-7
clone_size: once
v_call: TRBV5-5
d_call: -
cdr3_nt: TGTGCCAGCAGCTTGGTGGCCGACAGGTTCTCCTACGAGCAGTACTTC
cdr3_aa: CASSLVADRFSYEQYF

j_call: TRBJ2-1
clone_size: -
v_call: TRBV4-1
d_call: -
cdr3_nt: TGCGCCAGCAGCCAAGAGCTAGCCTCCTACAATGAGCAGTTCTTC
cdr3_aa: CASSQELASYNEQFF

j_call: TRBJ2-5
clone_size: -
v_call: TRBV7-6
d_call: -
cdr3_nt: TGTGCCAGCAGCCCCGTATGGGGGGCTCAAGAGACCCAGTACTTC
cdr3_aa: CASSPVWGAQETQYF

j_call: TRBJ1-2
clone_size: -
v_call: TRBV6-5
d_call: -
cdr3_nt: TGTGCCAACCCGACAATCTATGGCTACACCTTC
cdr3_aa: CANPTIYGYTF

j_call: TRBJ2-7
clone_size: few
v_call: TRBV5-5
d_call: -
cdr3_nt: TGTGCCAGCAGCTTGGTGCCCAGGGATGGAGAGCAGTACTTC
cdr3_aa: CASSLVPRDGEQYF

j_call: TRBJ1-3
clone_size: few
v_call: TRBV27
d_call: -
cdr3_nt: TGTGCCAGCAGGTCAGGGAGCTCTGGAAACACCATATATTTT
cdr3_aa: CASRSGSSGNTIYF

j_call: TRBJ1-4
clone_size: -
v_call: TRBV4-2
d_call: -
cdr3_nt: TGTGCCAGCAGCCAAGGGAGTAATGAAAAACTGTTTTTT
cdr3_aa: CASSQGSNEKLFF

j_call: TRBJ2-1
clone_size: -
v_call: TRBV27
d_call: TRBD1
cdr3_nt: TGTGCCAGCAGTCTGACAGGGCTCCCTTCCTTTGATGAGCAGTTCTTC
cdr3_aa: CASSLTGLPSFDEQFF

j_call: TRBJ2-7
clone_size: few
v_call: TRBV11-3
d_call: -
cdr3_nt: TGTGCCAGCAGCTCAAGAAGACAACAGGGCCACGAGCAGTACTTC
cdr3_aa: CASSSRRQQGHEQYF

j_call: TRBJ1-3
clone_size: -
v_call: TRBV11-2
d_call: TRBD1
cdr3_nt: TGTGCCAGCAGCTTAGGGGGGACAGGGAGCGGAAACACCATATATTTT
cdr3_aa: CASSLGGTGSGNTIYF

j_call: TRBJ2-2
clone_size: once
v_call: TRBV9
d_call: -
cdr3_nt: TGTGCCAGCAGAACAACAGGGTCGTCCGGGGAGCTGTTTTTT
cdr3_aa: CASRTTGSSGELFF

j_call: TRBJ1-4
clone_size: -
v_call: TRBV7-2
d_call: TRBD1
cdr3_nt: TGTGCCAGCAGCCTCGGGGGACAGGGATCTGGAAAACTGTTTTTT
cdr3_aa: CASSLGGQGSGKLFF

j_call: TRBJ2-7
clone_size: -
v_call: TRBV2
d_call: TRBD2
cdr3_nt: TGTGCCAGCAGCCGGGACTATCTAGCCGAGCAGTACTTC
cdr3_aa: CASSRDYLAEQYF

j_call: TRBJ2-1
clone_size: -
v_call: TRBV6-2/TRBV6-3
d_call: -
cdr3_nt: TGTGCCAGCAGTCGGGACTCCTCCTACAATGAGCAGTTCTTC
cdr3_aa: CASSRDSSYNEQFF

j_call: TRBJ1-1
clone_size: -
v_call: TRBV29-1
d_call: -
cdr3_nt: TGCAGCGTTGAAGGGCTTGCGGGGGGACACCCGAACACTGAAGCTTTCTTT
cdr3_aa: CSVEGLAGGHPNTEAFF

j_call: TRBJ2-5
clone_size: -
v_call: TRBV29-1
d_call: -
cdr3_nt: TGCAGCGTTGAACCGGGGCAGGACCAAGAGACCCAGTACTTC
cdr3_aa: CSVEPGQDQETQYF

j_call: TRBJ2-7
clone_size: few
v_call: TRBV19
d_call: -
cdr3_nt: TGTGCCATCAACCACGGCGGTGGCAGGGCCTCCTACGAGCAGTACTTC
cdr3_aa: CAINHGGGRASYEQYF

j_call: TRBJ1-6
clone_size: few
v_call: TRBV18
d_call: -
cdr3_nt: TGTGCCAGCTCACCAACCGGGAAAACTAATTCACCCCTCCACTTT
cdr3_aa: CASSPTGKTNSPLHF

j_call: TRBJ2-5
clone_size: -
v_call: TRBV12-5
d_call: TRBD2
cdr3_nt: TGTGCTAGTGGCCAAGGGACTAGCCGTCAAGAGACCCAGTACTTC
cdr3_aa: CASGQGTSRQETQYF

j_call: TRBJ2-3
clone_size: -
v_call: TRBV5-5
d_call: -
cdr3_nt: TGTGCCAGCAGCTCGTACGGGACAGATACGCAGTATTTT
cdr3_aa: CASSSYGTDTQYF

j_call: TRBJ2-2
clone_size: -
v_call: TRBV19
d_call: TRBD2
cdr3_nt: TGTGCCAGTAGTATTGGACTAGCGGGAGGGCCTAACACCGGGGAGCTGTTTTTT
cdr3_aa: CASSIGLAGGPNTGELFF

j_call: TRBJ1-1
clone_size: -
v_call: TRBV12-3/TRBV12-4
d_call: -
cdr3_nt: TGTGCCAGCAGTTTAAACAGAAACACTGAAGCTTTCTTT
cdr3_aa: CASSLNRNTEAFF

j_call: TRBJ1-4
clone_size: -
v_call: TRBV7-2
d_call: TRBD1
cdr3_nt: TGTGCCAGCAGCCAGGGGGACACAATGAATGAAAAACTGTTTTTT
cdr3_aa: CASSQGDTMNEKLFF

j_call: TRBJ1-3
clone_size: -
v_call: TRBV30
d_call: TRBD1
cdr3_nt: TGTGCCTGGAGAGTACAGGGGAATACTGGAAACACCATATATTTT
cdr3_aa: CAWRVQGNTGNTIYF

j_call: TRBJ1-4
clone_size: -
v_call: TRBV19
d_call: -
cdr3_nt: TGTGCCAGTAGTGAGGGGGTCGCAACTAATGAAAAACTGTTTTTT
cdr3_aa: CASSEGVATNEKLFF

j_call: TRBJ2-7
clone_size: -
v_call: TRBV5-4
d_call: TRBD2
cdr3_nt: TGTGCCAGCAGCTTGGGAGGGCTAGCGGGTATCTCCTACGAGCAGTACTTC
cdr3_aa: CASSLGGLAGISYEQYF

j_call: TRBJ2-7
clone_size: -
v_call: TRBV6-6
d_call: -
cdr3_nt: TGTGCCAGCAGTTATTCGGGGTATAGCTCCTACGAGCAGTACTTC
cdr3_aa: CASSYSGYSSYEQYF

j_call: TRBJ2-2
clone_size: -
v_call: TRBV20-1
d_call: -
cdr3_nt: TGCAGTGCTAGTAGGTCCAGTGGAACCGGGGAGCTGTTTTTT
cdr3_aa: CSASRSSGTGELFF

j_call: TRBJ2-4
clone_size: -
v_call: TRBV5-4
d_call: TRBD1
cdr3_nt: TGTGCCAGCAGCACCCAGGGGGCCAGGCAAAACATTCAGTACTTC
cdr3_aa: CASSTQGARQNIQYF

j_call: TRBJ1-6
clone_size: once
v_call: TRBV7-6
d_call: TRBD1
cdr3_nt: TGTGCCAGCAGCTTCACAAACCCGACAGGGCACTCACCCCTCCACTTT
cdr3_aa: CASSFTNPTGHSPLHF

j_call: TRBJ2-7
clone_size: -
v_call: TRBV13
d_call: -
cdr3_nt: TGTGCCAGCAGCTTACCCTTGGGTGAGCAGTACTTC
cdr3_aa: CASSLPLGEQYF

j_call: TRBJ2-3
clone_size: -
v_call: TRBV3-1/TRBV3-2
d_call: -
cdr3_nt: TGTGCCAGCAGCCCTGCGAGCACAGATACGCAGTATTTT
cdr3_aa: CASSPASTDTQYF

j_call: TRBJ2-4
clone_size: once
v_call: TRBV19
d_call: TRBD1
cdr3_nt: TGTGCCAGTAGTGGACGGACAGGACAACCCAAAAACATTCAGTACTTC
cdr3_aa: CASSGRTGQPKNIQYF

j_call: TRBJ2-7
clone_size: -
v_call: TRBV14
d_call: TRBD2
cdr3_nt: TGTGCCAGCAGCCCACGGACTAGCCCCCAGCAGTACTTC
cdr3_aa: CASSPRTSPQQYF

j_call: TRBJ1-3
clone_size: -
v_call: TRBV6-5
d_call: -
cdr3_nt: TGTGCCAGCAGTTACTCGAGGGGGACCTCTGGAAACACCATATATTTT
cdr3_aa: CASSYSRGTSGNTIYF

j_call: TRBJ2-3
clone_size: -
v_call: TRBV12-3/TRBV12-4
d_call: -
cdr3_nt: TGTGCCAGCAGTTTCAGAGTCGGCACGCAGTATTTT
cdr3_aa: CASSFRVGTQYF

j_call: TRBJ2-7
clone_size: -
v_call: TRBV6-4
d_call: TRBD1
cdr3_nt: TGTGCCAGCAGTGAGCCAGGGGGTTACGCCTACGAGCAGTACTTC
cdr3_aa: CASSEPGGYAYEQYF

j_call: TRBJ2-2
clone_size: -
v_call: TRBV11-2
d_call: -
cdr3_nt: TGTGCCAGCAGCTTAGATCCGGGGGCAAAGACCGGGGAGCTGTTTTTT
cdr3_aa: CASSLDPGAKTGELFF

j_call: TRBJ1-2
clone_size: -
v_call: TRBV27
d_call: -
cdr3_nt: TGTGCCAGCAGTTTTTGGGGCGCCGAGGATGGCTACACCTTC
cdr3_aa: CASSFWGAEDGYTF

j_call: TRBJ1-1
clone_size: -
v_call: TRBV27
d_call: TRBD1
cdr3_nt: TGTGCCAGCATGGGACAGATGAACACTGAAGCTTTCTTT
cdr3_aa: CASMGQMNTEAFF

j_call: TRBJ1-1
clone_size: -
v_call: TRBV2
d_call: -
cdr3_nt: TGTGCCAGCAGGGACGGACTTGAAGCTTTCTTT
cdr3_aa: CASRDGLEAFF

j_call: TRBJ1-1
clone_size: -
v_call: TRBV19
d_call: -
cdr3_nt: TGTGCCAGTAGTGAGAACTTGAACACTGAAGCTTTCTTT
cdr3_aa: CASSENLNTEAFF

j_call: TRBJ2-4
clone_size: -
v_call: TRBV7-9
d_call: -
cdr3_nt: TGTGCCAGCAGCTTGGACGTTCTAGCCAAAAACATTCAGTACTTC
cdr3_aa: CASSLDVLAKNIQYF

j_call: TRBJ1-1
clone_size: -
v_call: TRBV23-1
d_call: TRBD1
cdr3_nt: TGCGCCAGCAGTCAATCGTTCGTGGGCGACAACCCGGGACAGACGAACACTGAAGCTTTCTTT
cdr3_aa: CASSQSFVGDNPGQTNTEAFF

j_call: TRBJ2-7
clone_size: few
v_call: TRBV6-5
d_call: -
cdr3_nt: TGTGCCAGCAGTTACCGGCGGGAGCAGTACTTC
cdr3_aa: CASSYRREQYF

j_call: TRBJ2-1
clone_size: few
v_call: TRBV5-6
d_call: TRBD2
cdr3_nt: TGTGCCAGCAGCTTAGCGGGGAAATACAATGAGCAGTTCTTC
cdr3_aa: CASSLAGKYNEQFF

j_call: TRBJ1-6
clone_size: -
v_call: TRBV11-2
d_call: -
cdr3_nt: TGTGCCAGCAGCCCACGGGGGTCCTATAATTCACCCCTCCACTTT
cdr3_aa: CASSPRGSYNSPLHF

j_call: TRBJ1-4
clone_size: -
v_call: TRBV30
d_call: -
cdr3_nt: TGTGCCTGGAGTCCAGGGGTTGGGGCTAATGAAAAACTGTTTTTT
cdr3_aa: CAWSPGVGANEKLFF

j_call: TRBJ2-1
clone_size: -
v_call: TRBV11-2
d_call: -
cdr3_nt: TGTGCCAGCAGCTTACGCAGCTCCTACAATGAGCAGTTCTTC
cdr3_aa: CASSLRSSYNEQFF

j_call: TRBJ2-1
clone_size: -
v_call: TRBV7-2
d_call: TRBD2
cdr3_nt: TGTGCCAGCAGCTTAGCCGGGCTAGCGGGAGGTAGGAATGAGCAGTTCTTC
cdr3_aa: CASSLAGLAGGRNEQFF